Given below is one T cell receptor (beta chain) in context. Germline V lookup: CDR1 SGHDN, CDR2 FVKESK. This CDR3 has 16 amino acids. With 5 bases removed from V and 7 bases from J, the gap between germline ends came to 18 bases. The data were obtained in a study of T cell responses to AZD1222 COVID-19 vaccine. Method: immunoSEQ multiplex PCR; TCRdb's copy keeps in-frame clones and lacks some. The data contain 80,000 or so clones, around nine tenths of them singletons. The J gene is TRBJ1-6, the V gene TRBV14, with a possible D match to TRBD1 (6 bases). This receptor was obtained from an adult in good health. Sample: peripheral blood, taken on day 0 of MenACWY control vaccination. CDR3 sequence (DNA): TGTGCCAGCAGCGAAAAACAGGGCTTATCGAATTCACCCCTCCACTTT. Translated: CASSEKQGLSNSPLHF. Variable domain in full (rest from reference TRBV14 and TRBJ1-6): EAGVTQFPSHSVIEKGQTVTLRCDPISGHDNLYWYRRVMGKEIKFLLHFVKESKQDESGMPNNRFLAERTGGTYSTLKVQPAELEDSGVYFCASSEKQGLSNSPLHFGNGTRLTVT.